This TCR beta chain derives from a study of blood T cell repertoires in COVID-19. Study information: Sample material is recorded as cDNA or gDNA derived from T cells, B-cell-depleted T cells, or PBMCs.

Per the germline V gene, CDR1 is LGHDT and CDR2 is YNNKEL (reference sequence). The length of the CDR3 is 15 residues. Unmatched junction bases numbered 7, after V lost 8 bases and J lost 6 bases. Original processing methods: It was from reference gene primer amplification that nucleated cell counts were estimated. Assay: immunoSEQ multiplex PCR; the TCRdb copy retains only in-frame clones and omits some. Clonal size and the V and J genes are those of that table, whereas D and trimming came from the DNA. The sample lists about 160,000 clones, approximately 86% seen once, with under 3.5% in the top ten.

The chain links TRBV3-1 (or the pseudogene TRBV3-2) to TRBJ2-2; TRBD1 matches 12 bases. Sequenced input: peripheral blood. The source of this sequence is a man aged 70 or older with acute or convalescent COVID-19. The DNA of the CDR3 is TGTGCCAGCCCTCCGGGACAGGGGGCAGCCGGGGAGCTGTTTTTT. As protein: CASPPGQGAAGELFF.